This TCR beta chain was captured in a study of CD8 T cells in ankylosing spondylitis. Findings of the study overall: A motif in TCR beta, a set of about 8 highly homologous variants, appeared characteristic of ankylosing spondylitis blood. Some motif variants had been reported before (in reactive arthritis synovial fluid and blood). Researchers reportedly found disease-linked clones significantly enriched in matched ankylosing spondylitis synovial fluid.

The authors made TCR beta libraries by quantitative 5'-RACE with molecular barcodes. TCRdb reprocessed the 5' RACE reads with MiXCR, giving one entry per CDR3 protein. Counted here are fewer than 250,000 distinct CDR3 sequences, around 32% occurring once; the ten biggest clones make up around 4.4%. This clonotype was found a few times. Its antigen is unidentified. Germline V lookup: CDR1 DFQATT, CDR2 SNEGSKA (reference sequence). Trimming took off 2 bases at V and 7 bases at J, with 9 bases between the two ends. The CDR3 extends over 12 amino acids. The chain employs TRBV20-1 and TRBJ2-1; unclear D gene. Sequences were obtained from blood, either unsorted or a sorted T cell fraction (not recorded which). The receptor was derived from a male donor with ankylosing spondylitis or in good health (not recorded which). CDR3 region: CSARKGLNEQFF. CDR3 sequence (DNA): TGCAGTGCTAGAAAAGGGCTAAATGAGCAGTTCTTC.